Listed here are 12 T cell receptor beta chains from one sample, sequenced in a study of cytomegalovirus exposure and HLA in healthy donors. Data came from immunoSEQ multiplex PCR; TCRdb stores just in-frame clones and leaves some out. The table includes 140,000 to 150,000 clones, roughly 92% detected once. Specimen: PBMCs. These receptors originate from a man between 18 and 29 years old in good health and CMV-seronegative.

The rearrangement uses TRBV7-9 and TRBJ1-1; D unclear. The germline V gene has CDR1 SEHNR and CDR2 FQNEAQ (reference sequence). Trimming pared 3 bases from V and 6 bases from J, leaving 8 bases between. The CDR3 runs 12 residues. The CDR3 reads CASSFVLPEAFF. The DNA for the CDR3 is TGTGCCAGCAGCTTTGTCCTCCCTGAAGCTTTCTTT.

The sample holds a few counts of this clone. The gene calls are TRBV19 and TRBJ2-7, with TRBD2 as a possible D gene (6 bases). The CDR3 length is 16 residues. Germline V gene data show CDR1 as LNHDA and CDR2 as SQIVND (reference sequence). With 1 base removed from V and 0 bases from J, the gap between germline ends came to 13 bases. This CDR3 is CASSIAEGSGSYEQYF. The CDR3 DNA sequence: TGTGCCAGTAGTATAGCGGAGGGGTCGGGCTCCTACGAGCAGTACTTC.

V is TRBV19 and J is TRBJ2-6; D not resolved. The CDR3 spans 14 residues. Germline CDR1 LNHDA, CDR2 SQIVND (reference sequence). V lost 8 bases, J lost 1 base, and 9 bases lay in between. The CDR3 loop reads CASLLESGANVLTF. CDR3 nucleotide sequence: TGTGCCAGTCTCTTAGAATCTGGGGCCAACGTCCTGACTTTC.

The CDR3 sequence: CASSVRGANGNTIYF. Written as DNA, the CDR3 is TGTGCCAGCAGCGTACGGGGGGCGAATGGAAACACCATATATTTT. This chain links TRBV9 with TRBJ1-3, with D tentatively TRBD1 (6 bases). CDR3 length equals 15 residues. The germline V and J ends were trimmed by 1 base and 3 bases, with 11 bases remaining between them. The germline V gene has CDR1 SGDLS and CDR2 YYNGEE.

This chain links TRBV28 with TRBJ1-3; 9 bases align to TRBD1. The CDR3 spans 14 residues. Per germline, CDR1 MDHEN and CDR2 SYDVKM. The V segment lost 5 bases and the J segment 4 bases; nucleotides outside the gene matches: 3. The CDR3 here is CASSRTGVGNTIYF. The CDR3 DNA is TGTGCCAGCAGTCGGACAGGGGTAGGAAACACCATATATTTT.

The gene calls are TRBV11-3 and TRBJ2-2; a possible D gene is TRBD1 (5 bases). Germline lookup yields CDR1 SGHNT and CDR2 YENEEA. The CDR3 length is 14 residues. V was clipped by 3 bases and J by 0 bases, with 5 bases between them. In DNA, the CDR3 is TGTGCCAGCAGCTTGACAGCGAACACCGGGGAGCTGTTTTTT. Its protein product is CASSLTANTGELFF.

The chain links TRBV9 to TRBJ2-3; D possibly corresponds to TRBD2 (5 bases). The CDR3 has 14 amino acids. The germline CDR1 and CDR2 sequences are SGDLS and YYNGEE. The germline V and J ends were trimmed by 2 bases and 2 bases, with 9 bases remaining between them. In DNA form, the CDR3 reads TGTGCCAGCAGCGTGAGCGGACTCACAGATACGCAGTATTTT. The encoded protein is CASSVSGLTDTQYF. The full variable domain, rest sourced from reference TRBV9 and TRBJ2-3, is DSGVTQTPKHLITATGQRVTLRCSPRSGDLSVYWYQQSLDQGLQFLIQYYNGEERAKGNILERFSAQQFPDLHSELNLSSLELGDSALYFCASSVSGLTDTQYFGPGTRLTVL.

This chain links TRBV6-5 with TRBJ2-1, with 7 bases identical to TRBD1. Trimming took 2 bases from V and 9 from J; bases not matched to a gene: 7. The germline V gene has CDR1 MNHEY and CDR2 SVGAGI. The CDR3 length is 14 residues. CDR3 in amino acids: CASSYPTGSGEQFF. The CDR3 DNA sequence: TGTGCCAGCAGTTACCCGACAGGGTCCGGTGAGCAGTTCTTC.

This chain connects TRBV10-1 to TRBJ2-3, with TRBD2 identical over 14 bases. The CDR3 is 16 amino acids. With 5 bases clipped from V and 3 bases from J, the junction kept 4 bases outside the gene matches. Germline lookup yields CDR1 WNHNN and CDR2 SYGVQD (reference sequence). The CDR3: CASSPRLAGGTDTQYF. CDR3 bases: TGCGCCAGCAGTCCTAGACTAGCGGGAGGGACAGATACGCAGTATTTT.

The rearrangement joins TRBV5-8 to TRBJ1-1; TRBD1 matches 10 bases. This CDR3 has 17 residues. J lost 0 bases, V lost 4 bases, and 9 bases had no gene match. The germline gives CDR1 SGHTS, CDR2 YDEGEE. The CDR3 nucleotides are TGTGCCAGCAGCGGCCCCCGGACAGGGGGTTTGAACACTGAAGCTTTCTTT. Translated, it gives CASSGPRTGGLNTEAFF.

The chain carries TRBV11-2 and TRBJ2-5, with 9 bases fitting TRBD2. Trimming at V came to 4 bases and at J to 2 bases, leaving 8 bases not matched to a gene. The CDR3 is 16 amino acids. CDR1 and CDR2 from the germline V gene are SGHAT and FQNNGV. For the CDR3, the DNA is TGTGCCAGCAGCTCTGGCGGGGGGGCCGGGCAAGAGACCCAGTACTTC. It is translated as CASSSGGGAGQETQYF.

V and J are TRBV6-1 and TRBJ1-1; D may be TRBD1 (5 bases). Trimming pared 8 bases from V and 5 bases from J, leaving 15 bases between. Germline CDR1 is MNHNS and CDR2 is SASEGT. There are 13 residues in the CDR3. CDR3 region: CASPLAGVTEAFF. The CDR3 coding sequence is TGTGCCAGCCCCTTAGCGGGGGTTACTGAAGCTTTCTTT.